The rows below give T cell receptor beta chains drawn from one sample of a study of cytomegalovirus exposure and HLA in healthy donors. The method was immunoSEQ multiplex PCR; TCRdb's version includes in-frame clones alone and lacks a portion of them. The profile shows nearly 200,000 clones, about four fifths of them singletons. Sequenced sample: PBMCs. The receptors here all came from a male donor in good health and CMV-seropositive. The CDR3 runs from the conserved cysteine through the conserved F or W. Each record gives: J gene, V gene, D gene, clone size, CDR3 protein, CDR3 DNA. D genes are given only for firm matches. Clone size is stated in some rows and not others, as once, few, many or a class when expanded.

TRBJ2-3	TRBV11-2	TRBD2	NA	CASSPIAGPTDTQYF	TGTGCCAGCAGCCCAATAGCGGGACCGACAGATACGCAGTATTTT
TRBJ2-7	TRBV19	TRBD1	NA	CASSPNRGSLLEQYF	TGTGCCAGTAGTCCCAACAGGGGAAGTCTTCTTGAGCAGTACTTC
TRBJ2-1	TRBV6-5	NA	NA	CASSHGSKSYNEQFF	TGTGCCAGCAGCCACGGTTCGAAATCCTACAATGAGCAGTTCTTC
TRBJ2-7	TRBV7-6	TRBD2	NA	CASSDSGRRSYEQYF	TGTGCCAGCAGCGATAGCGGGAGGCGCTCCTACGAGCAGTACTTC
TRBJ1-1	TRBV4-3	TRBD1	NA	CASSQEQGAEAFF	TGCGCCAGCAGCCAAGAACAGGGGGCTGAAGCTTTCTTT
TRBJ1-5	TRBV29-1	TRBD1	NA	CSVRQGWDQPQHF	TGCAGCGTTAGACAGGGGTGGGATCAGCCCCAGCATTTT
TRBJ1-1	TRBV4-3	NA	NA	CASSQRGTGNTEAFF	TGCGCCAGCAGCCAAAGGGGAACAGGGAACACTGAAGCTTTCTTT
TRBJ2-5	TRBV5-1	TRBD2	NA	CASSSGARLAGIETQYF	TGCGCCAGCAGCTCGGGAGCTCGACTAGCGGGTATCGAGACCCAGTACTTC
TRBJ2-3	TRBV10-3	TRBD1	NA	CAIRGQGGTDTQYF	TGTGCCATCAGGGGACAGGGAGGGACAGATACGCAGTATTTT
TRBJ2-7	TRBV10-3	NA	NA	CAITAYPGRLNEQYF	TGTGCCATCACCGCCTACCCAGGCAGGCTCAACGAGCAGTACTTC
TRBJ2-3	TRBV5-5	NA	NA	CASSLKGDTQYF	TGTGCCAGCAGCTTGAAGGGGGATACGCAGTATTTT
TRBJ1-4	TRBV7-9	NA	NA	CASSLEGDGYEKLFF	TGTGCCAGCAGCTTAGAAGGAGACGGGTATGAAAAACTGTTTTTT
TRBJ1-4	TRBV7-9	TRBD1	few	CASSFGTGGNEKLFF	TGTGCCAGCAGCTTCGGGACAGGGGGAAATGAAAAACTGTTTTTT
TRBJ2-4	TRBV5-4	NA	NA	CASSLLGSKNIQYF	TGTGCCAGCAGCCTCCTCGGGTCCAAAAACATTCAGTACTTC
TRBJ2-5	TRBV12-5	TRBD2	few	CASGYMASGRQETQYF	TGTGCTAGTGGTTACATGGCTAGCGGGAGACAAGAGACCCAGTACTTC
TRBJ1-3	TRBV7-2	NA	NA	CASSLESRSGNTIYF	TGTGCCAGCAGCTTAGAGTCGCGGTCGGGAAACACCATATATTTT
TRBJ2-1	TRBV5-1	NA	NA	CASSLAGLASVYNEQFF	TGCGCCAGCAGCTTGGCCGGGCTAGCGTCAGTATACAATGAGCAGTTCTTC
TRBJ1-1	TRBV11-2	NA	NA	CASSLAAGRNTEAFF	TGTGCCAGCAGCTTAGCGGCAGGGCGGAATACCGAAGCTTTCTTT
TRBJ2-5	TRBV11-2	NA	NA	CASSWPVWGNQETQYF	TGTGCCAGCAGCTGGCCGGTCTGGGGCAACCAAGAGACCCAGTACTTC
TRBJ2-7	TRBV7-2	NA	NA	CASSLGLLRRSGEQYF	TGTGCCAGCAGCTTAGGGTTGCTTCGGAGGTCTGGTGAGCAGTACTTC
TRBJ1-5	TRBV6-6	TRBD1	NA	CASSYRGRYQPQHF	TGTGCCAGCAGTTACAGGGGGCGATATCAGCCCCAGCATTTT
TRBJ2-2	TRBV5-1	TRBD1	NA	CASSLPGQGSGELFF	TGCGCCAGCAGCTTACCGGGACAGGGAAGCGGGGAGCTGTTTTTT
TRBJ1-1	TRBV5-1	NA	NA	CASSLALGQTNTEAFF	TGCGCCAGCAGCTTGGCCCTCGGACAAACGAACACTGAAGCTTTCTTT
TRBJ1-1	TRBV7-3	TRBD1	NA	CASSLNGRTGYTEAFF	TGTGCCAGCAGCTTAAATGGACGGACAGGGTATACTGAAGCTTTCTTT
TRBJ1-2	TRBV11-2	NA	NA	CASSLVENYGYTF	TGTGCCAGCAGCTTGGTAGAAAACTATGGCTACACCTTC
TRBJ2-5	TRBV28	NA	NA	CASGRGQETQYF	TGTGCCAGCGGGAGAGGCCAAGAGACCCAGTACTTC
TRBJ1-1	TRBV11-2	NA	NA	CASSPGRILMNTEAFF	TGTGCCAGCAGCCCAGGGAGGATACTTATGAACACTGAAGCTTTCTTT
TRBJ2-7	TRBV7-2	NA	NA	CASSLPADFRYEQYF	TGTGCCAGCAGCCTCCCCGCGGACTTTCGTTACGAGCAGTACTTC
TRBJ2-2	TRBV7-9	TRBD2	NA	CASSLPTSGSFMGTGELFF	TGTGCCAGCAGCCTCCCGACTAGCGGGAGTTTTATGGGGACCGGGGAGCTGTTTTTT